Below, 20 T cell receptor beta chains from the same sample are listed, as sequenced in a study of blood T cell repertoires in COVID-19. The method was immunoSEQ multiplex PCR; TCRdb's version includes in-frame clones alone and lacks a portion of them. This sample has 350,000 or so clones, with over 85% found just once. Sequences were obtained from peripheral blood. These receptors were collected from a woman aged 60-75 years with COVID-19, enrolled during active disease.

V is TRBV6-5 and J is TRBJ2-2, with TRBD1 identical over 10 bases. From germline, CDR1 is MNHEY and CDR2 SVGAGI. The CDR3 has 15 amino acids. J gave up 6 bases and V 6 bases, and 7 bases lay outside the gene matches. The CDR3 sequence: CASRTGTGVPGELFF. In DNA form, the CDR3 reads TGTGCCAGCAGGACCGGGACAGGGGTTCCCGGGGAGCTGTTTTTT.

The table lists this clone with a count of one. The CDR3 region has the DNA TGTGCCAGTAGTGACAGGGGTGAAAAACTGTTTTTT. The encoded protein is CASSDRGEKLFF. The rearrangement uses TRBV19 and TRBJ1-4; 8 bases are a match to TRBD1. This CDR3 has 12 amino acids. Trimming at V came to 5 bases and at J to 7 bases, leaving 0 bases not matched to a gene. The germline CDR1 and CDR2 sequences are LNHDA and SQIVND (reference sequence).

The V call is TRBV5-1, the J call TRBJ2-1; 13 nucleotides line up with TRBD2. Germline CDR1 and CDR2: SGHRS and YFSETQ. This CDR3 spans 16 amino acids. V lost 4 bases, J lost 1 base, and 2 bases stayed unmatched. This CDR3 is CASSRTSGGSYNEQFF. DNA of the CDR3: TGCGCCAGCAGCCGGACTAGCGGGGGTTCCTACAATGAGCAGTTCTTC. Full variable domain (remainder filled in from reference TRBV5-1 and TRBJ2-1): KAGVTQTPRYLIKTRGQQVTLSCSPISGHRSVSWYQQTPGQGLQFLFEYFSETQRNKGNFPGRFSGRQFSNSRSEMNVSTLELGDSALYLCASSRTSGGSYNEQFFGPGTRLTVL.

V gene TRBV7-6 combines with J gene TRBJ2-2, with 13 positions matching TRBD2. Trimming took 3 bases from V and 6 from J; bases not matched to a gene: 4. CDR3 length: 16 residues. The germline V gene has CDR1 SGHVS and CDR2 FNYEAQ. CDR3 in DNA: TGTGCCAGCAGCTTTGGGACTAGCGGGGTTTCCGGGGAGCTGTTTTTT. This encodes CASSFGTSGVSGELFF.

CDR3 amino acids: CASSEVQGSASGYTF. The CDR3 DNA follows: TGTGCCAGCAGTGAAGTACAGGGTTCAGCCTCTGGCTACACCTTC. This chain connects TRBV6-1 to TRBJ1-2, with D perhaps TRBD1 (6 bases). The CDR3 loop spans 15 amino acids. V gave up 1 base and J gave up 7 bases, with 16 bases separating them. CDR1 MNHNS and CDR2 SASEGT come from the germline V gene.

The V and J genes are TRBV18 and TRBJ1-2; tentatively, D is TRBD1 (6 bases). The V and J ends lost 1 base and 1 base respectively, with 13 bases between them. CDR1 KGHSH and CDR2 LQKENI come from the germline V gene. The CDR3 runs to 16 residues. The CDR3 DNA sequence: TGTGCCAGCTCACCACGTGCGGCAGGGGATAACTATGGCTACACCTTC. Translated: CASSPRAAGDNYGYTF.

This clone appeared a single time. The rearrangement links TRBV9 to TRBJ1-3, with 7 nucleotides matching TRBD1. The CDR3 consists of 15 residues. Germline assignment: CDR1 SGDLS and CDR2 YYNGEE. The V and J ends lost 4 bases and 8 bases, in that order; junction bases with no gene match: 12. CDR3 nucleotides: TGTGCCAGCAGCCCAGGGGGTGGTCGAATGGACACCATATATTTT. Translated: CASSPGGGRMDTIYF.

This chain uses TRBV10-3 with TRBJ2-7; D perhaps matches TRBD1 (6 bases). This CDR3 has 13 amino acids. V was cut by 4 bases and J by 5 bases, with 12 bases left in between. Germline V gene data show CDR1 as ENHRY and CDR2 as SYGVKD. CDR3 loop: CAISGMRGNEQYF. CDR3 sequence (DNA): TGTGCCATCAGTGGAATGAGGGGGAACGAGCAGTACTTC.

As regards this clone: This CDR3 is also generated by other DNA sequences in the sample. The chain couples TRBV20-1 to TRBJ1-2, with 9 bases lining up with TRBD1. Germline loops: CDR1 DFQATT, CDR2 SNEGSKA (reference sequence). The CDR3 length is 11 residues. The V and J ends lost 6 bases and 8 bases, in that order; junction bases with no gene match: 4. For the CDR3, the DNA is TGCAGTGCGGGGACAGGGAGCGGCTACACCTTC. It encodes CSAGTGSGYTF.

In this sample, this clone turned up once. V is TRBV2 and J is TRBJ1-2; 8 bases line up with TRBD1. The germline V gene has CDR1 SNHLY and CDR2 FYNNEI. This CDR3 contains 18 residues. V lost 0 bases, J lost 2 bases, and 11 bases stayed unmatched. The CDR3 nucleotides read TGTGCCAGCAGTGAAGCCCTTCTGGACAGGGTGGCCAACTATGGCTACACCTTC. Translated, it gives CASSEALLDRVANYGYTF.

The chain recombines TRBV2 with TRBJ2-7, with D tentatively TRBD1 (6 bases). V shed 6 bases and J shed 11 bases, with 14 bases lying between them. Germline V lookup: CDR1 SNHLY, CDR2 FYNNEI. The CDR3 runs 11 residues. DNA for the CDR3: TGTGCCAGCAGAAGGACAGACCCGGAGTACTTC. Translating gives CASRRTDPEYF.

The CDR3: CASSSPGTDTQYF. CDR3 DNA sequence: TGCGCCAGCAGCTCACCAGGCACAGATACGCAGTATTTT. The genes are TRBV5-1 and TRBJ2-3; D is ambiguous. V was clipped by 3 bases and J by 1 base, with 6 bases between them. The CDR3 is 13 amino acids. The germline V gene encodes CDR1 SGHRS and CDR2 YFSETQ.

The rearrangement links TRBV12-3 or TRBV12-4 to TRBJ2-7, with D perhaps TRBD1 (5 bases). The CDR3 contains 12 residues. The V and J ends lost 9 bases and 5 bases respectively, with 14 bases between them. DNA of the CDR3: TGTGCCAGTTGCAGGGCGTCAAACGAGCAGTACTTC. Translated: CASCRASNEQYF.

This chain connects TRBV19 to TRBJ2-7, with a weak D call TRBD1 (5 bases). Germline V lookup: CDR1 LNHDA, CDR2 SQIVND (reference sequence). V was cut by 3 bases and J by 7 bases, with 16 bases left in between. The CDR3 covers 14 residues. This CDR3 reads CASSISTVLREQYF. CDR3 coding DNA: TGTGCCAGTAGTATCTCGACAGTTTTGAGGGAGCAGTACTTC.

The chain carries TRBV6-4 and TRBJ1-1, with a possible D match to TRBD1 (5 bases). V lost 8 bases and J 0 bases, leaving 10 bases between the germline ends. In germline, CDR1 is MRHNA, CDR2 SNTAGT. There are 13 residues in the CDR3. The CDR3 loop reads CASRGQLNTEAFF. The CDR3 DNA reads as TGTGCCAGCCGAGGACAATTGAACACTGAAGCTTTCTTT.

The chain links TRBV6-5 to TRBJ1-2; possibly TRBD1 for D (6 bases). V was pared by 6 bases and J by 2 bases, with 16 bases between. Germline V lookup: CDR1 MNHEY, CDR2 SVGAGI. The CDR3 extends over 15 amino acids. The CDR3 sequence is CASSITWTANYGYTF. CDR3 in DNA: TGTGCCAGCAGCATCACTTGGACAGCAAACTATGGCTACACCTTC.

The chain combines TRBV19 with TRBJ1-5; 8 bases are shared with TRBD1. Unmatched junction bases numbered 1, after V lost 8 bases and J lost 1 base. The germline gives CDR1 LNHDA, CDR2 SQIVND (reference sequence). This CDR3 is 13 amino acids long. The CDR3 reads CASQGASNQPQHF. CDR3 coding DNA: TGTGCCAGTCAGGGGGCAAGCAATCAGCCCCAGCATTTT. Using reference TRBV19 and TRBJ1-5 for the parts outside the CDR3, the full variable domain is DGGITQSPKYLFRKEGQNVTLSCEQNLNHDAMYWYRQDPGQGLRLIYYSQIVNDFQKGDIAEGYSVSREKKESFPLTVTSAQKNPTAFYLCASQGASNQPQHFGDGTRLSIL.

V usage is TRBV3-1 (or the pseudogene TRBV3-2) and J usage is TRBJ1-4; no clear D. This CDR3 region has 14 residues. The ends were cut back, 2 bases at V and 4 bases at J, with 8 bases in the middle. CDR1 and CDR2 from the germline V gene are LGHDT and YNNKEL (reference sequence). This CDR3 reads CASSQNGNNEKLFF. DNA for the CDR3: TGTGCCAGCAGCCAAAACGGGAATAATGAAAAACTGTTTTTT.

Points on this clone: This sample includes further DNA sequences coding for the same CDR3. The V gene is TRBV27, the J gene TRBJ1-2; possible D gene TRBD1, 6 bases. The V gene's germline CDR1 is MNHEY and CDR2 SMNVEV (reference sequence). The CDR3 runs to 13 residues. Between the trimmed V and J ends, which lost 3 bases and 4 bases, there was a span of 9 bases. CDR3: CASSFRGGYGYTF. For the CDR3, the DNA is TGTGCCAGCAGTTTTAGGGGGGGCTATGGCTACACCTTC.

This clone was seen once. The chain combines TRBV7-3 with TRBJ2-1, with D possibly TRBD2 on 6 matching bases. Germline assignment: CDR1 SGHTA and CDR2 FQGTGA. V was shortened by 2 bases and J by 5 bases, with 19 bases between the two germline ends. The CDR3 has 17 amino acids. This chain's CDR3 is CASSLSSGDGLDNEQFF. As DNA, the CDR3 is TGTGCCAGCAGCTTATCGTCGGGGGATGGACTCGACAATGAGCAGTTCTTC.